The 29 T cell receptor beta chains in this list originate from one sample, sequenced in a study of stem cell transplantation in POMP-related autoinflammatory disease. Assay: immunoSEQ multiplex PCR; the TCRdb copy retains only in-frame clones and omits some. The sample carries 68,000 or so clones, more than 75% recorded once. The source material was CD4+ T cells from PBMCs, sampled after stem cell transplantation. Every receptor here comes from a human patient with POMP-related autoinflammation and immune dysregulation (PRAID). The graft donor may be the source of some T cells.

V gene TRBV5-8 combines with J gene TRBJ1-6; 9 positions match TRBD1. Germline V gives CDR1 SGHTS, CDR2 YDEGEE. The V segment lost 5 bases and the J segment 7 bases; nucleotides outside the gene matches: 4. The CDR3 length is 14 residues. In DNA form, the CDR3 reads TGTGCCAGCAGGACCGACAGGGGGAATTCACCCCTCCACTTT. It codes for CASRTDRGNSPLHF.

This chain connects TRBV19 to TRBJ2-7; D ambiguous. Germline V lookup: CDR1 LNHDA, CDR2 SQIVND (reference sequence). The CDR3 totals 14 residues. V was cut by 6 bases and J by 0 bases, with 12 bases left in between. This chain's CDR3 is CASRPYPNSYEQYV. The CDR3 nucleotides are TGTGCCAGTAGACCTTATCCGAACTCCTACGAGCAGTACGTC.

CDR3 in DNA: TGTGCCAGTAGGGGAGCGTTAAGCAATCAGCCCCAGCATTTT. Translating gives CASRGALSNQPQHF. The chain combines TRBV19 with TRBJ1-5; D unresolved. The V and J ends lost 6 bases and 1 base respectively, with 10 bases between them. Germline V gene lookup returns CDR1 LNHDA and CDR2 SQIVND (reference sequence). The CDR3 loop spans 14 amino acids.

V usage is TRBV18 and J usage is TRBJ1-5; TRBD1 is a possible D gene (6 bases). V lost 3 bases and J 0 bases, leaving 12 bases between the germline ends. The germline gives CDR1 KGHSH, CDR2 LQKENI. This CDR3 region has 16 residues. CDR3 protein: CASSPFGTNSNQPQHF. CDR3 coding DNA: TGTGCCAGCTCACCCTTCGGGACAAATAGCAATCAGCCCCAGCATTTT.

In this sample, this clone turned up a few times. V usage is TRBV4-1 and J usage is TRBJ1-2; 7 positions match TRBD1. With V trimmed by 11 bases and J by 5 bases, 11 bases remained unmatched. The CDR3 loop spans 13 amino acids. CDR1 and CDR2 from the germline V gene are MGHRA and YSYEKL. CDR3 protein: CASRPTGMYGYTF. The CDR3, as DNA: TGCGCCTCCCGACCGACAGGGATGTATGGCTACACCTTC.

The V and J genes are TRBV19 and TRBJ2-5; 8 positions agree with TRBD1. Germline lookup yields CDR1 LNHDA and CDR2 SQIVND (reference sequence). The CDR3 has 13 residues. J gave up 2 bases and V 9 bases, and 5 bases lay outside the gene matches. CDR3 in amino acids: CASTRTGQETQYF. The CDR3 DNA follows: TGTGCCAGCACCCGGACAGGGCAAGAGACCCAGTACTTC.

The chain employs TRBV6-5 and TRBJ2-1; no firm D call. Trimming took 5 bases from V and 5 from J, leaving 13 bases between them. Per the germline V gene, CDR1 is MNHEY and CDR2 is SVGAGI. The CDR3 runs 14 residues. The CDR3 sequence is CASSLSRVDNEQFF. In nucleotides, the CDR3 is TGTGCCAGCAGTCTCTCGCGCGTGGACAATGAGCAGTTCTTC.

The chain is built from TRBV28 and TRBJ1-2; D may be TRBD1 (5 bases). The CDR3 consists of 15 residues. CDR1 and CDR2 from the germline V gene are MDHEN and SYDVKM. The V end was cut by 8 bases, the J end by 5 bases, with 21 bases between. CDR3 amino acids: CASALLGQGLYGYTF. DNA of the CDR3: TGTGCCAGCGCGTTATTAGGGCAGGGCCTTTATGGCTACACCTTC.

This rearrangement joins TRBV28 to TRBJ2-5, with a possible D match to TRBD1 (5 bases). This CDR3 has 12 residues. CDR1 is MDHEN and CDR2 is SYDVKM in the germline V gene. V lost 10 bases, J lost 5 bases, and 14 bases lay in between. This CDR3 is CAIQGAQETQYF. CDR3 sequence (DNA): TGTGCCATACAAGGGGCGCAGGAGACCCAGTACTTC.

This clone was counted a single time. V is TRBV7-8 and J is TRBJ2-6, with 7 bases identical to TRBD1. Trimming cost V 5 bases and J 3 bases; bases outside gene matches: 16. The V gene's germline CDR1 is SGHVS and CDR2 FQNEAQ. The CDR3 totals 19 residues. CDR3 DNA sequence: TGTGCCAGCAGCCTTTTAAGGGACAGTTCACGCCGTGGGGCCAACGTCCTGACTTTC. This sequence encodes CASSLLRDSSRRGANVLTF.

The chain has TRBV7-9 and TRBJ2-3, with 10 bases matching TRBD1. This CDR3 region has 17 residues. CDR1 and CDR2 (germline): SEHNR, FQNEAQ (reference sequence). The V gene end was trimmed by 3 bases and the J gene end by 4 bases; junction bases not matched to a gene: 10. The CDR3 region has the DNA TGTGCCAGCAGCTTTCCTCCGGGACAGGGGTCTTCAGATACGCAGTATTTT. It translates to CASSFPPGQGSSDTQYF.

CDR3 in amino acids: CASSGTGGTEAFF. The CDR3 region has the DNA TGTGCCAGCAGTGGGACAGGGGGCACTGAAGCTTTCTTT. V gene TRBV25-1 combines with J gene TRBJ1-1; 10 nucleotides agree with TRBD1. V shed 4 bases, J shed 4 bases, and the junction held 0 bases outside the gene matches. The CDR3 is made up of 13 amino acids. Looked up from germline, CDR1 is MGHDK and CDR2 is SYGVNS.

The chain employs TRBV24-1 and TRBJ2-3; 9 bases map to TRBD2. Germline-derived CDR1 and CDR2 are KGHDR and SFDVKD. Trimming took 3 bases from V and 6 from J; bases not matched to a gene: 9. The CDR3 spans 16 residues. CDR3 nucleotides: TGTGCCACCAGTGATACCGTAGCGGGGGTGGAGGATACGCAGTATTTT. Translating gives CATSDTVAGVEDTQYF.

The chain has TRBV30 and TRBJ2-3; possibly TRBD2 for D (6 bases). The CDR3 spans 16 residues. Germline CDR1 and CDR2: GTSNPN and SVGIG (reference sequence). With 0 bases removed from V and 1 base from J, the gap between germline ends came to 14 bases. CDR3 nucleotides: TGTGCCTGGAGTGTACGTTGGGGGGATGGCACAGATACGCAGTATTTT. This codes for CAWSVRWGDGTDTQYF. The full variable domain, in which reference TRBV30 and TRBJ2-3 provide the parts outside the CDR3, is SQTIHQWPATLVQPVGSPLSLECTVEGTSNPNLYWYRQAAGRGLQLLFYSVGIGQISSEVPQNLSASRPQDRQFILSSKKLLLSDSGFYLCAWSVRWGDGTDTQYFGPGTRLTVL.

The CDR3, as DNA: TGTGCCAGCAGCTTATGGACAGGGGAGTCTCTTGAGGAGACCCAGTACTTC. Its translation is CASSLWTGESLEETQYF. This sequence joins TRBV7-9 and TRBJ2-5; 9 positions agree with TRBD1. Germline CDR1 is SEHNR and CDR2 is FQNEAQ (reference sequence). This CDR3 contains 17 residues. V lost 2 bases to trimming and J lost 5 bases; unmatched junction nucleotides: 12. Full variable domain (rest looked up from reference TRBV7-9 and TRBJ2-5): DTGVSQNPRHKITKRGQNVTFRCDPISEHNRLYWYRQTLGQGPEFLTYFQNEAQLEKSRLLSDRFSAERPKGSFSTLEIQRTEQGDSAMYLCASSLWTGESLEETQYFGPGTRLLVL.

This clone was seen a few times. Here the CDR3 reads CASSLWQGVAAGYTF. Here the CDR3 DNA reads TGTGCCAGCAGCTTGTGGCAGGGAGTCGCTGCGGGCTACACCTTC. The V call is TRBV5-8, the J call TRBJ1-2; D is possibly TRBD1 (5 bases). Trimming left V 1 base short and J 8 bases short, with 18 bases between. Germline V lookup: CDR1 SGHTS, CDR2 YDEGEE. This CDR3 contains 15 residues.

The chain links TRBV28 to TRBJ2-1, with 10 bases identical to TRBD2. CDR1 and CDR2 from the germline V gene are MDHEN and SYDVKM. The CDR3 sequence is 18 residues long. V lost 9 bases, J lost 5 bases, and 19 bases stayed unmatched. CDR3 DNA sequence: TGTGCCAGGAGGGGGTCAAACGATGGGACTAGCGTGGACAATGAGCAGTTCTTC. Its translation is CARRGSNDGTSVDNEQFF.

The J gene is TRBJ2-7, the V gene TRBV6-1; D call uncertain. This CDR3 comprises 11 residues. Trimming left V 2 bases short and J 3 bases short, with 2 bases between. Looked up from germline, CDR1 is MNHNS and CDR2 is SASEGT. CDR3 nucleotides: TGTGCCAGCAGTGAAAACTACGAGCAGTACTTC. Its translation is CASSENYEQYF.

The CDR3 DNA is TGTGCCACAAGGAGGGAAACATATCAGCCCCAGCATTTT. It yields the protein CATRRETYQPQHF. The rearrangement links TRBV28 to TRBJ1-5; D remains ambiguous. Germline V gives CDR1 MDHEN, CDR2 SYDVKM. There are 13 residues in the CDR3. Trimming cost V 10 bases and J 5 bases, with 15 bases left between them.

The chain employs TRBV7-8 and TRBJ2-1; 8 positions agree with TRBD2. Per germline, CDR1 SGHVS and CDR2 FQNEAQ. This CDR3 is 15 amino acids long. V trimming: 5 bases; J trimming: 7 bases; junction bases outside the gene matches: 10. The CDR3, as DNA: TGTGCCAGCAGCGTCGCGGGGGGCGGGGTGAATGAGCAGTTCTTC. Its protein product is CASSVAGGGVNEQFF.

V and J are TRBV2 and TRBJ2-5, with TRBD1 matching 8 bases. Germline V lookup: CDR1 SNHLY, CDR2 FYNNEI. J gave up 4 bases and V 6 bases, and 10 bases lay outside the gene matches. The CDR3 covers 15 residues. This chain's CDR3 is CASRAQGVQGETQYF. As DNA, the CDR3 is TGTGCCAGCAGGGCACAGGGGGTACAGGGAGAGACCCAGTACTTC.

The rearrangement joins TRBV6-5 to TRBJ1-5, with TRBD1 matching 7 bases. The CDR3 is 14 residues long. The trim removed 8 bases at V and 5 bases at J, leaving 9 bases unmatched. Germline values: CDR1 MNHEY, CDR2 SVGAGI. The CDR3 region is CASDRDPGDQPQHF. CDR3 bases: TGTGCCAGCGACAGGGACCCAGGGGATCAGCCCCAGCATTTT.

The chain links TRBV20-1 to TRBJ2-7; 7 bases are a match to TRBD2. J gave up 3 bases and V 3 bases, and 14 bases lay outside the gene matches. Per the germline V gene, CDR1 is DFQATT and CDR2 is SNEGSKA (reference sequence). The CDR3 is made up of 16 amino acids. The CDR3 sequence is CSASRSRGGPRYEQYF. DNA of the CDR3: TGCAGTGCTAGTCGGAGTAGGGGAGGGCCCCGCTACGAGCAGTACTTC.

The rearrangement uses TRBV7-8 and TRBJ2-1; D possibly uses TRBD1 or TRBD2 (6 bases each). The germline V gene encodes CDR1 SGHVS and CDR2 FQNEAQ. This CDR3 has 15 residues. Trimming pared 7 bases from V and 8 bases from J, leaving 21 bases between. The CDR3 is CASTKGGPGPDEQFF. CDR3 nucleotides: TGTGCCAGCACCAAGGGGGGTCCAGGGCCGGATGAGCAGTTCTTC.

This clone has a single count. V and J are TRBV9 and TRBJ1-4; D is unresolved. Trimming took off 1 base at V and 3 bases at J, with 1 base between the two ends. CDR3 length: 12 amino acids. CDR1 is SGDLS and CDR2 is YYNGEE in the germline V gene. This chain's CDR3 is CASSVSNEKLFF. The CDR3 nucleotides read TGTGCCAGCAGCGTATCTAATGAAAAACTGTTTTTT.

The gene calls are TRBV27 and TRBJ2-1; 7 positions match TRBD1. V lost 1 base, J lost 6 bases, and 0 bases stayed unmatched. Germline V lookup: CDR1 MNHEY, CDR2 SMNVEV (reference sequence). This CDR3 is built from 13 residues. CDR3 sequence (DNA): TGTGCCAGCAGTTTATACAGGGGCAATGAGCAGTTCTTC. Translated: CASSLYRGNEQFF.

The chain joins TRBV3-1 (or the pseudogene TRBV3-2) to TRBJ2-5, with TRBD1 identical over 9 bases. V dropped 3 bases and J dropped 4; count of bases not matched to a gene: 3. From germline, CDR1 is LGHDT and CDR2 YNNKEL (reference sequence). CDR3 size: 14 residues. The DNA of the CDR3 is TGTGCCAGCAGCCAGACAGGGGGACGAGAGACCCAGTACTTC. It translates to CASSQTGGRETQYF.

The CDR3 DNA reads as TGTGCCAGCGCCCCTTCTAGCGGAGGCTACAATGAGCAGTTCTTC. Its translation: CASAPSSGGYNEQFF. V usage is TRBV7-2 and J usage is TRBJ2-1; TRBD2 agrees at 7 bases. Germline V gives CDR1 SGHTA, CDR2 FQGNSA. Germline trimming cut 8 bases from V and 3 bases from J; bases unmatched to any gene: 10. This CDR3 region has 15 residues.

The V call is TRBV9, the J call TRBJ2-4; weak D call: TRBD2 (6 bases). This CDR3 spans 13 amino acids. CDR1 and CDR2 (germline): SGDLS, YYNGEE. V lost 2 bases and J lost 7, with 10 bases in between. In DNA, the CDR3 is TGTGCCAGCAGCGTTGGTAGCGGCAACATTCAGTACTTC. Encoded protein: CASSVGSGNIQYF.